One TCR beta chain is described in this entry. As yet, its antigen is unknown. This specimen belongs to a study of CD8 T cells in ankylosing spondylitis. Notes on the study in general: In ankylosing spondylitis blood, a motif of roughly eight highly homologous TCR beta variants appeared characteristic. Enrichment of disease-linked clones was reportedly significant in matched ankylosing spondylitis synovial fluid.

Quantitative 5'-RACE was performed with molecular barcodes, and it yielded the TCR beta libraries. MiXCR, run by TCRdb on the 5' RACE reads, gives a single entry per CDR3 protein. The sample includes 400,000 or so distinct CDR3 sequences, roughly a quarter seen only once; the top ten take approximately 1%. The clonotype originates from a male donor with ankylosing spondylitis. The material sequenced was blood, either unsorted or a sorted T cell fraction (not recorded which).

CDR3 region: CASSQGRSETQYF. CDR3 nucleotide sequence: TGTGCCAGCAGCCAAGGGCGGTCAGAGACCCAGTACTTC. J is TRBJ2-5 and V is TRBV3-1; no reliable D call. The CDR3 runs to 13 residues. Trimming removed 1 base at V and 4 bases at J, with 7 bases between. Germline CDR1 reads LGHDT; CDR2 reads YNNKEL (reference sequence).